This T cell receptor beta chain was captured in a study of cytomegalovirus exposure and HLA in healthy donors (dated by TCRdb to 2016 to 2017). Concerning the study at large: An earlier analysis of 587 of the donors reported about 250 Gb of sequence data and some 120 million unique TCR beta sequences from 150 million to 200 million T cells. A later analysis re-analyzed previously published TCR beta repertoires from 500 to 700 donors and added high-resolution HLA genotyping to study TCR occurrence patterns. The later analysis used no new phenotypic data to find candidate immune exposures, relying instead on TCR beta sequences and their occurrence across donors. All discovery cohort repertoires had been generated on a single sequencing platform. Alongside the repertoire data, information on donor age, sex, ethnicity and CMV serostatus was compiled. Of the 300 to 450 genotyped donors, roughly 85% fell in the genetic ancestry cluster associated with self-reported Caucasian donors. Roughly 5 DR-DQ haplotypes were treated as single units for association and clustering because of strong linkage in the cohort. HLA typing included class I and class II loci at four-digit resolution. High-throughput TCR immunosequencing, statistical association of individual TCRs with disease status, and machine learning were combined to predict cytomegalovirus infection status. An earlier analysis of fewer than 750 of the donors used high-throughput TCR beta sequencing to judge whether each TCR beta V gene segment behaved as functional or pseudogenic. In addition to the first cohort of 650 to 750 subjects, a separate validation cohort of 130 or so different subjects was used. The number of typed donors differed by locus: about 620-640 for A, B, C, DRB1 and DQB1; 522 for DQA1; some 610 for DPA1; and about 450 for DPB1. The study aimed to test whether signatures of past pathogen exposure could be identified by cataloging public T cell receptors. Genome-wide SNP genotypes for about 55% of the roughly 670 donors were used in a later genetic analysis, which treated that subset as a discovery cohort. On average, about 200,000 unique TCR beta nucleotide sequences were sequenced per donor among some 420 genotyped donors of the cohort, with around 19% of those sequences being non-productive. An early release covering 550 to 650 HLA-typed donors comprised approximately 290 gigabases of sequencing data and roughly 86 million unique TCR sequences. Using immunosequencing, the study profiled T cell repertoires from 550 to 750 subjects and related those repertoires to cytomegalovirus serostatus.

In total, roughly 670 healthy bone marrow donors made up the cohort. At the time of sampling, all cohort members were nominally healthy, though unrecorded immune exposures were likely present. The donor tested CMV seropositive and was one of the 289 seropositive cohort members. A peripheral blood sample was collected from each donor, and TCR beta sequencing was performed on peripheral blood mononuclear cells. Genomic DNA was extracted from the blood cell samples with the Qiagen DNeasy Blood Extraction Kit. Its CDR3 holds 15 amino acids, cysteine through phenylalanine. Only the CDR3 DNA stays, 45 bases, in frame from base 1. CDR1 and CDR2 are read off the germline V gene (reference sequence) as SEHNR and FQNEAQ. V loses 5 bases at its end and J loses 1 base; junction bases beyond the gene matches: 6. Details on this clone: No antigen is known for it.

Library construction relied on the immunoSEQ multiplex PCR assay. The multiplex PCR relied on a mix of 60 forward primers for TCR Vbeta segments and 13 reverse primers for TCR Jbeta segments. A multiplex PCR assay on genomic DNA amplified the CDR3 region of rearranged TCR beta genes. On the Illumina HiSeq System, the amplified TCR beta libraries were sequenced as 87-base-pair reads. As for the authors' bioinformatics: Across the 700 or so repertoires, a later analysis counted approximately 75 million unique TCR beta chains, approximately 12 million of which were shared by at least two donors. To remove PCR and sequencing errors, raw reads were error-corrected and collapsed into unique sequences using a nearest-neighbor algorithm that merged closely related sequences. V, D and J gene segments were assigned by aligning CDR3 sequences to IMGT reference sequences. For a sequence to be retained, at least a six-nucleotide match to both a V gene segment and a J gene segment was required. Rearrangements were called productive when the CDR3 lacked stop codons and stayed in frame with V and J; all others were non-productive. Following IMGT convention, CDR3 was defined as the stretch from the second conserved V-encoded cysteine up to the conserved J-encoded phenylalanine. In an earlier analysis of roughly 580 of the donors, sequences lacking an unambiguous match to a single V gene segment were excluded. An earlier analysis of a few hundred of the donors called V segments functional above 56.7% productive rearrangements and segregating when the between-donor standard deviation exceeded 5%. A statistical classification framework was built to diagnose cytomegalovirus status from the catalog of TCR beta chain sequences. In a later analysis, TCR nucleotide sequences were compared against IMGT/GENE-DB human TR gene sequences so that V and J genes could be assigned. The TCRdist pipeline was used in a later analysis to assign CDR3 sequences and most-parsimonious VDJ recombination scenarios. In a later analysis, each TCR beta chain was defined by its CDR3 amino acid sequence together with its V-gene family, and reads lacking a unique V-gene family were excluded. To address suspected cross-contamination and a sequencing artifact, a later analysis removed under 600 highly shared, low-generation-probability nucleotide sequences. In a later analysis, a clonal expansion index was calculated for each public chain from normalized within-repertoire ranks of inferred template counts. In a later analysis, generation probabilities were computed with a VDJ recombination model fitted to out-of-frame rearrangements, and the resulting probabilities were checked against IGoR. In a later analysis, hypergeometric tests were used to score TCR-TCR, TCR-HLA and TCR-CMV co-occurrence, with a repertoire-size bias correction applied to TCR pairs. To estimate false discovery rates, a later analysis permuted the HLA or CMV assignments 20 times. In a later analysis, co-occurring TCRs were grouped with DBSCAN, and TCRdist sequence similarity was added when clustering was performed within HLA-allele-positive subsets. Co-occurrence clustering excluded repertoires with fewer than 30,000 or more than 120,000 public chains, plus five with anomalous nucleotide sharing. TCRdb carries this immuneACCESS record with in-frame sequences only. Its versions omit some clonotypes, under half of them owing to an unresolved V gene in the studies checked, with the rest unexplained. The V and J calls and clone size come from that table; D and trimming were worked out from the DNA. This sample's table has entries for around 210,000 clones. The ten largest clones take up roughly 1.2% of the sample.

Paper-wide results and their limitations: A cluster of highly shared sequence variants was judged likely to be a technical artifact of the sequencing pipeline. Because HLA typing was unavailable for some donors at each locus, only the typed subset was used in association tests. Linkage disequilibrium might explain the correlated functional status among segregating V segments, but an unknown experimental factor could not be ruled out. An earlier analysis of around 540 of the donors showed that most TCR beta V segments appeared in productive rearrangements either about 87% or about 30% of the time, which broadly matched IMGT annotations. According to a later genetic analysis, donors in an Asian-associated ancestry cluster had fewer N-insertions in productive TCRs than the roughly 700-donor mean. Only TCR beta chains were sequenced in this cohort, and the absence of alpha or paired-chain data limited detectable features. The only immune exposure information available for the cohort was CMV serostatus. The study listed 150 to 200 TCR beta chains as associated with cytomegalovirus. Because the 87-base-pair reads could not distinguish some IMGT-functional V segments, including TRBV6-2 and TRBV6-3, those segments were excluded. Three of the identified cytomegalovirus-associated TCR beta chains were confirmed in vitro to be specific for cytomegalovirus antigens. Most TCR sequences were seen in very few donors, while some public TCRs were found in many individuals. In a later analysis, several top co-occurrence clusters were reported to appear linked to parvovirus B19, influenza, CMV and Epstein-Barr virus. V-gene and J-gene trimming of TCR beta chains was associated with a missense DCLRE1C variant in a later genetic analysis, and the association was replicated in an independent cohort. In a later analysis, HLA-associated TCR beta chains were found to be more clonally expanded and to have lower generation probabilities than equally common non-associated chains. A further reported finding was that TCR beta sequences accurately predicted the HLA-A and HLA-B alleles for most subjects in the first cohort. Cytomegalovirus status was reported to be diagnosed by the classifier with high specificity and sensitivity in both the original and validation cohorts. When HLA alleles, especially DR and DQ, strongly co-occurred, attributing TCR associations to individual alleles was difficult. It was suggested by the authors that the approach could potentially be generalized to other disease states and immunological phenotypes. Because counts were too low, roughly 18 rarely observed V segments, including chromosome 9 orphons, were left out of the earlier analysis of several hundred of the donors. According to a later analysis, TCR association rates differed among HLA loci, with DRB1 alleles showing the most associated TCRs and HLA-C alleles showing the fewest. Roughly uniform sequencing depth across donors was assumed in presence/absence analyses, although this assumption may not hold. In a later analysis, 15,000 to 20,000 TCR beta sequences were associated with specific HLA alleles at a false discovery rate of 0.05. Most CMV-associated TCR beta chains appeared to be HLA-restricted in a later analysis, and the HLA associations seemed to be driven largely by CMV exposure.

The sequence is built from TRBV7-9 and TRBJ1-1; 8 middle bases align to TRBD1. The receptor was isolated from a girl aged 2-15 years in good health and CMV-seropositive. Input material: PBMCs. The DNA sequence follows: TGTGCCAGCAGCACCCGGACAGGGCAGAACACTGAAGCTTTCTTT. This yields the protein CASSTRTGQNTEAFF.